This is a list of T cell receptor beta chains from one sample in a study of blood T cells in healthy people across ages. TCRdb reprocessed the 5' RACE reads with MiXCR, giving one entry per CDR3 protein. This table has fewer than 600,000 distinct CDR3 sequences, about 26% appearing once. This same sample was also taken into another study, of T cells of mothers and their children.

Sample: blood. All receptors come from a boy aged 2 to 10 in good health. The CDR3 runs from the conserved cysteine through the conserved F or W. D genes are given only for firm matches. Size values are once, few and many counts, or a class for expanded clones, and some rows have none.

TRBJ1-2	.	TRBV29-1	.	TGCAGCGTTGAATCAAGGACCGGGTATGGCTACACCTTC	CSVESRTGYGYTF
TRBJ2-1	.	TRBV29-1	.	TGCAGCGTTGTGGGCAGCCTCTCCTACAATGAGCAGTTCTTC	CSVVGSLSYNEQFF
TRBJ1-2	few	TRBV4-3	.	TGCGCCAGCAGCCAAGTTACCACAGGGTCTGGCTACACCTTC	CASSQVTTGSGYTF
TRBJ2-1	few	TRBV18	.	TGTGCCAGCTCATCTTGGACGGTAGTCAATGAGCAGTTCTTC	CASSSWTVVNEQFF
TRBJ1-4	few	TRBV2	TRBD1	TGTGCCAGCAGTGAAGCGGAATTCTGGGACAGTCTGGGGAGTGAAAAACTGTTTTTT	CASSEAEFWDSLGSEKLFF
TRBJ2-1	.	TRBV4-3	.	TGCGCCAGCAGCCAACTAGAGGGGGGGGCCGATGAGCAGTTCTTC	CASSQLEGGADEQFF
TRBJ2-2	.	TRBV9	.	TGTGCCAGTAGCAGGCAGGGGAACACCGGGGAGCTGTTTTTT	CASSRQGNTGELFF
TRBJ2-6	few	TRBV6-1	.	TGTGCCAGCGGCACCTCTGGGGCCAACGTCCTGACTTTC	CASGTSGANVLTF
TRBJ1-2	.	TRBV10-3	.	TGTGCCATCAGTGAACAGGGTGTTGGCTACACCTTC	CAISEQGVGYTF
TRBJ2-6	few	TRBV9	.	TGTGCCAGCAGCGTAGCGTCGACACATGGGGCCAACGTCCTGACTTTC	CASSVASTHGANVLTF
TRBJ2-7	few	TRBV11-2	.	TGTGCCAGCAGCTTAGATCTTGGGTCGTCCTACGAGCAGTACTTC	CASSLDLGSSYEQYF
TRBJ2-7	.	TRBV10-3	TRBD1	TGTGCCACGTACGGACAGGGGGGCTACGAGCAGTACTTC	CATYGQGGYEQYF
TRBJ1-2	many	TRBV5-1	TRBD1	TGCGCCAGCCGGGCTACGACAGGGAACTATGGCTACACCTTC	CASRATTGNYGYTF
TRBJ2-5	.	TRBV21-1	.	TGTGCCAGCAGCATCGCCCCAATTGACCCGACTGGGACAGAGGCCCAGTACTTC	CASSIAPIDPTGTEAQYF
TRBJ1-1	few	TRBV5-1	.	TGCGCCAGCAGCTTGGAAGGGGGGAACACTGAAGCTTTCTTT	CASSLEGGNTEAFF
TRBJ2-1	.	TRBV15	.	TGTGCCACCAGTATCCTCCGGGGTGCCTACAATGAGCAGTTCTTC	CATSILRGAYNEQFF
TRBJ2-5	few	TRBV29-1	.	TGCAGCGTTGATTTTGCAGGGAGGGAGACCCAGTACTTC	CSVDFAGRETQYF
TRBJ2-1	few	TRBV6-5	.	TGTGCCAGCAGTTACGTCGGGAGTAGCGAGTTTTACAATGAGCAGTTCTTC	CASSYVGSSEFYNEQFF
TRBJ2-3	many	TRBV11-2	.	TGTGCCAGCAGCTTAGGCGGCAGGGAGGCGGATACGCAGTATTTT	CASSLGGREADTQYF
TRBJ1-5	.	TRBV19	.	TGTGCCAGTAGTATAGGTGAGAGAGCCAATCAGCCCCAGCATTTT	CASSIGERANQPQHF
TRBJ2-4	few	TRBV10-3	TRBD2	TGTGCCATCAGTGTTACGCTAGCGGGGGGGCGCGACAAAAACATTCAGTACTTC	CAISVTLAGGRDKNIQYF
TRBJ1-1	.	TRBV7-2	TRBD1	TGTGCCAGCAGCCCGACAGGGAGGGATACTGAAGCTTTCTTT	CASSPTGRDTEAFF
TRBJ1-2	.	TRBV7-9	TRBD1	TGTGCCAGCGGACCCCGGGACAGGGTGACTAACTATGGCTACACCTTC	CASGPRDRVTNYGYTF
TRBJ1-1	few	TRBV12-3/TRBV12-4	.	TGTGCCAGCCGACAGGTCCTAGGTAACACTGAAGCTTTCTTT	CASRQVLGNTEAFF
TRBJ2-1	few	TRBV7-8	.	TGTGCCAGCAGCCCAGGATCTCTCTACAATGAGCAGTTCTTC	CASSPGSLYNEQFF
TRBJ1-2	.	TRBV6-2/TRBV6-3	.	TGTGCCAGCAGTAGGATTGGGGCCCATCTCTACTATGGCTACACCTTC	CASSRIGAHLYYGYTF
TRBJ1-2	few	TRBV6-5	.	TGTGCCAGCAGAGGACGGGGGAATAACTATGGCTACACCTTC	CASRGRGNNYGYTF
TRBJ2-5	few	TRBV12-3/TRBV12-4	TRBD1	TGTGCCAGCAGTTTTTGGTTACAGGGGGCCGGAGAGACCCAGTACTTC	CASSFWLQGAGETQYF
TRBJ2-7	few	TRBV7-8	TRBD1	TGTGCCAGCAGGGCCGGGACAGGTTCCTACGAGCAGCACTTC	CASRAGTGSYEQHF
TRBJ2-5	.	TRBV4-2	.	TGTGCCAGCAGCTCTTCGACTGGCCAAGAGACCCAGTACTTC	CASSSSTGQETQYF
TRBJ1-2	few	TRBV7-9	.	TGTGCCAGCAGCTTAGCCGGGGAGCCTTCCCACTATGGCTACACCTTC	CASSLAGEPSHYGYTF
TRBJ1-6	.	TRBV10-3	.	TGTGCCATCAGCGAGTCCTATAATTCACCCCTCCACTTT	CAISESYNSPLHF
TRBJ2-1	few	TRBV7-9	.	TGTGCCAGCAGCTTAGCAGAACTGGGTCCAAGCTCCTACAATGAGCAGTTCTTC	CASSLAELGPSSYNEQFF
TRBJ2-7	.	TRBV5-5	TRBD1	TGTGCCAGCAGCCACGGACAGGGCGAGGGGATATACGAGCAGTACTTC	CASSHGQGEGIYEQYF
TRBJ2-7	few	TRBV14	.	TGTGCCAGCAGCCAAGATCCAGGGGGGGGCTACGAGCAGTACTTC	CASSQDPGGGYEQYF
TRBJ2-1	once	TRBV11-1	.	TGTGCCAGCAGCTTAACGGCGATTGAGCAGTTCTTC	CASSLTAIEQFF
TRBJ2-2	many	TRBV20-1	.	TGCAGTGCTAGAGTGGGGTCGGGCACCGGGGAGCTGTTTTTT	CSARVGSGTGELFF
TRBJ2-5	.	TRBV5-5	TRBD1	TGTGCCAGCAGCACTACCGGGACAGGGCGGCAAGAGACCCAGTACTTC	CASSTTGTGRQETQYF
TRBJ2-5	.	TRBV10-2	TRBD2	TGTGCCATCAGTGAAAAGCGGGGGGGCCAAGAGACCCAGTACTTC	CAISEKRGGQETQYF
TRBJ1-4	few	TRBV10-3	.	TGTGCCGTCGGCGGGGACTCCGTGTTAGAAAAACTGTTTTTT	CAVGGDSVLEKLFF
TRBJ2-5	few	TRBV7-2	.	TGTGCCAGCAGCTTAGATGCGGGGCGGGTCGAGACCCAGTACTTC	CASSLDAGRVETQYF
TRBJ2-5	few	TRBV20-1	.	TGCAGTGCTACCCCTGAGGAGGGGTTCAGGGGGACCCAGTACTTC	CSATPEEGFRGTQYF
TRBJ2-1	.	TRBV29-1	TRBD2	TGCAGCGTTGGATCCGGGACTAGCGAATATGAGCAGTTCTTC	CSVGSGTSEYEQFF
TRBJ1-1	.	TRBV20-1	.	TGCAGTGCTAGAGATCCGGGACAGAACACTGAAGCTTTCTTT	CSARDPGQNTEAFF
TRBJ2-4	few	TRBV28	.	TGTGCCAGCAGTCCACCACGAACTCTGACCATTCAGTACTTC	CASSPPRTLTIQYF